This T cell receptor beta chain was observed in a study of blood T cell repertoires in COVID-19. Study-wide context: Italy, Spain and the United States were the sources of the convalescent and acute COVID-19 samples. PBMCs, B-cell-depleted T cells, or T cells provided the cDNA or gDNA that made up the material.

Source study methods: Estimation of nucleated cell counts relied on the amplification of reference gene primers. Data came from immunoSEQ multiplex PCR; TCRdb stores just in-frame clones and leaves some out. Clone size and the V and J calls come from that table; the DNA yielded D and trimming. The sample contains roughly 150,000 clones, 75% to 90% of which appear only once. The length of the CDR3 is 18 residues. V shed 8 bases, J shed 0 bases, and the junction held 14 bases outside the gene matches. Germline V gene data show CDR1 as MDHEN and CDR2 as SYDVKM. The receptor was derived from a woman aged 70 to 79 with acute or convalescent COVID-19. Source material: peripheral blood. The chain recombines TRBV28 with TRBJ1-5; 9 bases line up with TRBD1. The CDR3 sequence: CASGTTGGGKNSNQPQHF. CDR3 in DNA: TGTGCCAGCGGGACGACAGGGGGGGGAAAAAATAGCAATCAGCCCCAGCATTTT.